One sample yielded the 27 T cell receptor beta chains listed below, sequenced in a study of shared clonotypes between healthy human individuals. Only CD45RO-negative cells positively selected for CCR7 counted as naive CD8 cells, so terminally differentiated effector memory CD45RA+ cells were excluded. Generated by immunoSEQ multiplex PCR, the TCRdb table keeps only in-frame clones and is missing some. The profile shows millions of clones, about 92% of them singletons. The sequencing input was naive CD8+ T cells from PBMCs. The source of these receptors is a man younger than 30 in good health. Some clones in this sample may be carry-over from other donors' samples.

V is TRBV6-5 and J is TRBJ1-4, with unresolved D. V lost 2 bases and J 2 bases, leaving 6 bases between the germline ends. The CDR3 is made up of 14 amino acids. From germline, CDR1 is MNHEY and CDR2 SVGAGI. The DNA of the CDR3 is TGTGCCAGCAGTTACGGATTTACTAATGAAAAACTGTTTTTT. The encoded protein is CASSYGFTNEKLFF.

This chain connects TRBV10-1 to TRBJ2-2; D unresolved. The CDR3 length is 14 residues. Trimming took 0 bases from V and 8 from J, leaving 10 bases between them. CDR1 is WNHNN and CDR2 is SYGVQD in the germline V gene (reference sequence). CDR3 protein: CASSESTYGGELFF. In DNA, the CDR3 is TGCGCCAGCAGTGAGTCGACCTACGGAGGGGAGCTGTTTTTT.

The gene calls are TRBV9 and TRBJ2-7; 7 nucleotides agree with TRBD1. Germline CDR1 reads SGDLS; CDR2 reads YYNGEE. The length of the CDR3 is 13 residues. The V and J ends lost 3 bases and 3 bases, in that order; junction bases with no gene match: 3. As DNA, the CDR3 is TGTGCCAGCAGCGGGTGGGACAGCTACGAGCAGTACTTC. It codes for CASSGWDSYEQYF.

The chain couples TRBV30 to TRBJ1-5, with TRBD1 as a possible D gene (6 bases). Germline CDR1 is GTSNPN and CDR2 is SVGIG (reference sequence). V was clipped by 2 bases and J by 5 bases, with 10 bases between them. The CDR3 contains 13 residues. CDR3 nucleotides: TGTGCCTGGAGTTCAGGGGCGGATCAGCCCCAGCATTTT. Amino acids: CAWSSGADQPQHF.

The chain joins TRBV6-1 to TRBJ1-2; tentatively, D is TRBD1 (5 bases). V lost 4 bases and J 4 bases, leaving 16 bases between the germline ends. The CDR3 is made up of 15 amino acids. CDR1 and CDR2 (germline): MNHNS, SASEGT. CDR3: CASSVRDGYIYGYTF. As DNA, the CDR3 is TGTGCCAGCAGTGTCAGGGACGGATATATCTATGGCTACACCTTC.

Concerning this clone itself: Other DNA sequences in the same sample also yield this CDR3. The chain has TRBV29-1 and TRBJ2-3; possibly TRBD2 for D (6 bases). This CDR3 spans 13 amino acids. V was pared by 7 bases and J by 4 bases, with 15 bases between. CDR1 SQVTM and CDR2 ANQGSEA come from the germline V gene. The CDR3 coding sequence is TGCAGCGCCAGACCGGGCGGGGCAGATACGCAGTATTTT. Its translation: CSARPGGADTQYF.

The genes are TRBV28 and TRBJ2-1; no clear D gene. CDR3 length equals 17 residues. CDR1 MDHEN and CDR2 SYDVKM come from the germline V gene. V was clipped by 3 bases and J by 2 bases, with 17 bases between them. The CDR3, as DNA: TGTGCCAGCAGTTTGAGGTATAGAGAAGTACCCTACAATGAGCAGTTCTTC. Encoded protein: CASSLRYREVPYNEQFF. The variable domain in full, completed from reference TRBV28 and TRBJ2-1, reads DVKVTQSSRYLVKRTGEKVFLECVQDMDHENMFWYRQDPGLGLRLIYFSYDVKMKEKGDIPEGYSVSREKKERFSLILESASTNQTSMYLCASSLRYREVPYNEQFFGPGTRLTVL.

The chain employs TRBV4-1 and TRBJ2-7; weak D call: TRBD1 (6 bases). The germline V gene has CDR1 MGHRA and CDR2 YSYEKL. V gave up 1 base and J gave up 3 bases, with 19 bases separating them. CDR3 length: 17 residues. CDR3 amino acids: CASSQGVGAGPLYEQYF. DNA of the CDR3: TGCGCCAGCAGCCAAGGGGTGGGGGCAGGGCCACTCTACGAGCAGTACTTC.

This chain links TRBV5-6 with TRBJ2-3, with D possibly matching TRBD2 (6 bases). V was clipped by 0 bases and J by 2 bases, with 10 bases between them. The CDR3 has 15 residues. In germline, CDR1 is SGHDT, CDR2 YYEEEE. In nucleotides, the CDR3 is TGTGCCAGCAGCTTGGAACGGGAGAACACAGATACGCAGTATTTT. It is translated as CASSLERENTDTQYF.

The chain is built from TRBV9 and TRBJ1-1, with D hard to call. Trimming removed 3 bases at V and 0 bases at J, with 15 bases between. The CDR3 loop spans 16 amino acids. Germline CDR1 SGDLS, CDR2 YYNGEE. The CDR3 nucleotides are TGTGCCAGCAGCGAACCCGAGGACTATATGAACACTGAAGCTTTCTTT. As protein: CASSEPEDYMNTEAFF.

The gene calls are TRBV7-8 and TRBJ2-1; a possible D gene is TRBD2 (6 bases). CDR1 and CDR2 (germline): SGHVS, FQNEAQ. Trimming cost V 0 bases and J 2 bases, with 8 bases left between them. This CDR3 region has 15 residues. Here the CDR3 reads CASSLARGAYNEQFF. As DNA, the CDR3 is TGTGCCAGCAGCTTAGCGCGGGGAGCCTACAATGAGCAGTTCTTC.

The chain links TRBV5-8 to TRBJ2-1; no reliable D call. This CDR3 is built from 16 residues. The V and J ends lost 6 bases and 1 base respectively, with 17 bases between them. CDR1 SGHTS and CDR2 YDEGEE come from the germline V gene. The CDR3 coding sequence is TGTGCCAGCACCCCCCTTTTGGGCGGTTCCTACAATGAGCAGTTCTTC. This codes for CASTPLLGGSYNEQFF.

As concerns this clone: At the DNA level, this CDR3 is encoded by other sequences in the same sample as well. V and J are TRBV9 and TRBJ2-7, with D possibly TRBD2 on 5 matching bases. Germline-derived CDR1 and CDR2 are SGDLS and YYNGEE. V shed 0 bases and J shed 3 bases, with 10 bases lying between them. This CDR3 is 14 amino acids long. CDR3 sequence reads: CASSVGADSYEQYF. In DNA, the CDR3 is TGTGCCAGCAGCGTAGGAGCGGATAGCTACGAGCAGTACTTC.

The V call is TRBV19, the J call TRBJ2-2; no definite D call. Per germline, CDR1 LNHDA and CDR2 SQIVND (reference sequence). The CDR3 has 12 residues. V was shortened by 5 bases and J by 9 bases, with 10 bases between the two germline ends. This chain's CDR3 is CASSFQGRELFF. CDR3 nucleotide sequence: TGTGCCAGTAGTTTCCAAGGCCGGGAGCTGTTTTTT.

This sequence joins TRBV27 and TRBJ2-1; 7 bases map to TRBD1. V shed 4 bases and J 3 bases; nucleotides not matched to a gene: 9. The CDR3 is made up of 16 amino acids. Germline assignment: CDR1 MNHEY and CDR2 SMNVEV (reference sequence). CDR3 region: CASSSPGQDNYNEQFF. The CDR3 nucleotides read TGTGCCAGCAGTTCCCCCGGACAGGATAACTACAATGAGCAGTTCTTC.

This clone was found a few times. This same CDR3 is encoded by further DNA sequences in the sample. CDR3: CASSLRDSNQPQHF. CDR3 DNA: TGTGCCAGCAGTCTCCGGGACAGTAATCAGCCCCAGCATTTT. The chain is built from TRBV27 and TRBJ1-5, with 7 bases lining up with TRBD1. This CDR3 has 14 amino acids. Germline V gene lookup returns CDR1 MNHEY and CDR2 SMNVEV (reference sequence). The junction had 5 bases not matched to a gene; V was cut back by 5 bases and J by 4 bases.

In nucleotides, the CDR3 is TGTGCCAGCAGCTTTAGTAGAGATACGCAGTATTTT. It encodes CASSFSRDTQYF. The chain has TRBV7-9 and TRBJ2-3, with D unclear. The V and J ends lost 3 bases and 5 bases respectively, with 6 bases between them. Germline V gives CDR1 SEHNR, CDR2 FQNEAQ (reference sequence). The CDR3 is 12 amino acids.

The chain combines TRBV29-1 with TRBJ2-1; 11 positions match TRBD2. The germline CDR1 and CDR2 sequences are SQVTM and ANQGSEA. V lost 6 bases, J lost 9 bases, and 10 bases stayed unmatched. This CDR3 is built from 14 residues. CDR3 bases: TGCAGCGTAGCAAATAGCGGGAGGGCGGGTGAGCAGTTCTTC. It yields the protein CSVANSGRAGEQFF.

A remark on this clone: Different DNA sequences within this sample yield the same CDR3. The rearrangement links TRBV27 to TRBJ2-7, with 13 bases that match TRBD2. The junction had 2 bases not matched to a gene; V was cut back by 5 bases and J by 4 bases. The CDR3 runs to 14 residues. Germline CDR1 is MNHEY and CDR2 is SMNVEV (reference sequence). CDR3 DNA: TGTGCCAGCAGTCCGGGACTAGCGGGGTACGAGCAGTACTTC. This encodes CASSPGLAGYEQYF.

The chain links TRBV29-1 to TRBJ2-5; perhaps D is TRBD1 or TRBD2 (6 bases each). This CDR3 has 14 amino acids. Germline V CDR1 and CDR2: SQVTM, ANQGSEA. V was clipped by 6 bases and J by 8 bases, with 22 bases between them. CDR3 region: CSVRGGTGGRTQYF. CDR3 bases: TGCAGCGTCAGGGGCGGTACCGGGGGACGAACCCAGTACTTC.

The V gene is TRBV27, the J gene TRBJ2-7; TRBD2 agrees at 13 bases. The CDR3 contains 15 residues. V gave up 5 bases and J gave up 5 bases; unmatched junction bases: 6. Germline V gives CDR1 MNHEY, CDR2 SMNVEV (reference sequence). The CDR3 coding sequence is TGTGCCAGCAGTCTAGGGACTAGCGGGACTCACGAGCAGTACTTC. Encoded protein: CASSLGTSGTHEQYF.

This chain uses TRBV7-6 with TRBJ2-5; D unclear. The germline CDR1 and CDR2 sequences are SGHVS and FNYEAQ. The CDR3 extends over 15 amino acids. Between the trimmed V and J ends, which lost 1 base and 5 bases, there was a span of 14 bases. The chain's CDR3 is CASSLDSLGLETQYF. For the CDR3, the DNA is TGTGCCAGCAGCTTAGATTCCTTGGGGTTGGAGACCCAGTACTTC.

This clone was found once. The CDR3 DNA reads TGTGCCAGCAGCTCCCTAGGTGTTGTGGGAGGAATTAGGAATGAGCAGTTCTTC. This sequence encodes CASSSLGVVGGIRNEQFF. The V and J genes are TRBV7-9 and TRBJ2-1; D perhaps matches TRBD2 (6 bases). Trimming stripped 4 bases from V and 7 bases from J, with 26 bases between. Germline V gene sequence: CDR1 SEHNR, CDR2 FQNEAQ (reference sequence). The CDR3 contains 18 residues. The full variable domain, completed using reference TRBV7-9 and TRBJ2-1, is DTGVSQNPRHKITKRGQNVTFRCDPISEHNRLYWYRQTLGQGPEFLTYFQNEAQLEKSRLLSDRFSAERPKGSFSTLEIQRTEQGDSAMYLCASSSLGVVGGIRNEQFFGPGTRLTVL.

The CDR3 is CAWSPYRGRANEKLFF. The CDR3 DNA reads TGTGCCTGGAGTCCGTACAGGGGGCGGGCTAATGAAAAACTGTTTTTT. The chain couples TRBV30 to TRBJ1-4; 9 bases map to TRBD1. J gave up 3 bases and V 2 bases, and 7 bases lay outside the gene matches. Germline lookup yields CDR1 GTSNPN and CDR2 SVGIG (reference sequence). The CDR3 sequence is 16 residues long.

The CDR3 DNA sequence: TGTGCCAGCAGTTTTGGGGATGCAACTAATGAAAAACTGTTTTTT. Encoded protein: CASSFGDATNEKLFF. The chain employs TRBV28 and TRBJ1-4; D unclear. The germline gives CDR1 MDHEN, CDR2 SYDVKM. The CDR3 is made up of 15 amino acids. V was clipped by 3 bases and J by 0 bases, with 8 bases between them.

This clone was found once. V usage is TRBV27 and J usage is TRBJ2-1; D possibly matches TRBD1 or TRBD2 (5 bases each). CDR3 length equals 13 residues. Germline CDR1 MNHEY, CDR2 SMNVEV (reference sequence). Deletions cut 5 bases from V and 4 bases from J, with 9 bases between. The CDR3 nucleotides read TGTGCCAGCAGTGGGACCCAATACAATGAGCAGTTCTTC. It translates to CASSGTQYNEQFF.

The rearrangement links TRBV6-1 to TRBJ1-1; 9 bases map to TRBD1. The CDR3 extends over 13 amino acids. V lost 6 bases, J lost 4 bases, and 3 bases stayed unmatched. CDR1 is MNHNS, CDR2 SASEGT, per germline. CDR3 amino acids: CASRTGGLTEAFF. DNA of the CDR3: TGTGCCAGCAGGACAGGGGGTCTCACTGAAGCTTTCTTT.